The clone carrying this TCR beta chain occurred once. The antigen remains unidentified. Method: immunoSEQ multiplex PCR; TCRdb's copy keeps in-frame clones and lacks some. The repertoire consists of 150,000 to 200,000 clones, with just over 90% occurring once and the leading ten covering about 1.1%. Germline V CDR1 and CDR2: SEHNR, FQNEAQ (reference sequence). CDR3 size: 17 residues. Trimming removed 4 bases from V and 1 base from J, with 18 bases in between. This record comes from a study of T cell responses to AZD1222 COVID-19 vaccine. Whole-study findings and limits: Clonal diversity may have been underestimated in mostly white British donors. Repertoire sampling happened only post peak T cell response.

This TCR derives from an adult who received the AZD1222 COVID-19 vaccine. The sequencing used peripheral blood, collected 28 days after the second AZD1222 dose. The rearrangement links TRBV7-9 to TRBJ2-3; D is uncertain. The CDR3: CASSSQRLDGRTDTQYF. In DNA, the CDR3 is TGTGCCAGCAGCTCCCAGCGACTGGACGGGCGCACAGATACGCAGTATTTT.